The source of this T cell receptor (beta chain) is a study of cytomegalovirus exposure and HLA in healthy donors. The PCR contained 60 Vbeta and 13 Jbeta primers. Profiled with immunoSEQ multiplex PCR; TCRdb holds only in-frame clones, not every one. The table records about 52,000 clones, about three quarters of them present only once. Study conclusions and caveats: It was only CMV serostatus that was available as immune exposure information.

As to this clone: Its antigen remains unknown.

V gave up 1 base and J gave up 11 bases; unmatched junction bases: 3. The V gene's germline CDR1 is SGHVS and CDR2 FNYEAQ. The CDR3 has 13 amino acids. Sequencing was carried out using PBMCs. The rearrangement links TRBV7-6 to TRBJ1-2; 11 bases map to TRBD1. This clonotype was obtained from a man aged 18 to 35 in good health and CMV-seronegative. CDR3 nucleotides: TGTGCCAGCAGCTTAGGGACAGGGGGCGAATACACCTTC. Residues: CASSLGTGGEYTF.